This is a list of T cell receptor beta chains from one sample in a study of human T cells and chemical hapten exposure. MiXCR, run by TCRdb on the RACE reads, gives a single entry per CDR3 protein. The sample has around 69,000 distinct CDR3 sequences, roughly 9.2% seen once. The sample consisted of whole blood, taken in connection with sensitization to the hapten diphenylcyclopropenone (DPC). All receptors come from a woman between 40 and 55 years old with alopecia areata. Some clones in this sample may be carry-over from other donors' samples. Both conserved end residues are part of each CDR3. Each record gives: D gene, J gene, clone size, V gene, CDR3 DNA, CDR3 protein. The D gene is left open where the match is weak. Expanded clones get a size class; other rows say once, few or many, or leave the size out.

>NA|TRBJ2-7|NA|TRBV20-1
TGCAGTGCTAGAAGCTCCTACGAGCAGTACTTC
CSARSSYEQYF
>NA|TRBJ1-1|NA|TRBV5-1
TGTGCCAGCAGCTTGATGTCCCAGAACACTGAAGCTTTCTTT
CASSLMSQNTEAFF
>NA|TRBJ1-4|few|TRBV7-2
TGTGCCAGCAGGCCCTCAGGGGCCGCCGGAAATACTAATGAAAAACTGTTTTTT
CASRPSGAAGNTNEKLFF
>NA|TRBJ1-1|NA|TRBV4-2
TGTGCCAGCAGCTTGGGGACGACCCGGGGGGATTTGAACACTGAAGCTTTCTTT
CASSLGTTRGDLNTEAFF
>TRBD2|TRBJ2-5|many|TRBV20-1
TGCAGTGCTAGCGCGACCCCGGGACTAGCGGGAAACATTCAAGAGACCCAGTACTTC
CSASATPGLAGNIQETQYF
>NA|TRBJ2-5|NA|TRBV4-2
TGTGCCAGCAGCCAAGAACAGGGATTAGAGACCCAGTACTTC
CASSQEQGLETQYF
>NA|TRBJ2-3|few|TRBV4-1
TGCGCCAGCAGCCAAGTCAATTTGGTCTACACAGATACGCAGTATTTT
CASSQVNLVYTDTQYF
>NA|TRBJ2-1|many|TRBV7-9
TGTGCCAGCAGCTCCCTCCCGAGGACTATTAACAATGAGCAGTTCTTC
CASSSLPRTINNEQFF
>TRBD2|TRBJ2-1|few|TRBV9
TGTGCCAGCGGGACTAGCGGGGGGAATGAGCAGTTCTTC
CASGTSGGNEQFF
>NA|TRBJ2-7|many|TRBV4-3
TGCGCCAGCAGCCAGCCACCAACTGCGTCCTACGAGCAGTACTTC
CASSQPPTASYEQYF
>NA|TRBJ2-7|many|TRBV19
TGTGCCGCGGGGGCCGCCTACGAGCAGTACTTC
CAAGAAYEQYF
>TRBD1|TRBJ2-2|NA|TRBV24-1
TGTGCCACCAGGGGACAGGGGATCGGGGAGCTGTTTTTT
CATRGQGIGELFF
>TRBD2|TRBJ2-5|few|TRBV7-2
TGTGCCAGCAGAGCCGGGGGGGAGGAGACCCAGTACTTC
CASRAGGEETQYF
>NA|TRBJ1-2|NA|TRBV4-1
TGCGCCAGCAGCCAAGATTACAGGGACTATGGCTACACCTTC
CASSQDYRDYGYTF
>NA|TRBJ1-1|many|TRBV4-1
TGCGCCAGCAGCGCACAGGGCCGCGGGGACACTGAAGCTTTCTTT
CASSAQGRGDTEAFF
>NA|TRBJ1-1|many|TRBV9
TGTGCCAGCAGCGTAGGAGGGAGCACTGAAGCTTTCTTT
CASSVGGSTEAFF
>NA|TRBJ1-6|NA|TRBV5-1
TGCGCCAGCAGCTTGGAGGGTACGGGGAATTCACCCCTCCACTTT
CASSLEGTGNSPLHF
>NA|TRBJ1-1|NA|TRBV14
TGTGCCAGCAGCCAACGGGGTCCAGGCACTGAAGCTTTCTTT
CASSQRGPGTEAFF
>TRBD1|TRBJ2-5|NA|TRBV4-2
TGTGCCAGCAGCCCGGGACAGGGGGAGACCCAGTACTTC
CASSPGQGETQYF
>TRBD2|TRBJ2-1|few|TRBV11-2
TGTGCCAGCAGCCGTACTAGCGGGGGGGCGTACAATGAGCAGTTCTTC
CASSRTSGGAYNEQFF
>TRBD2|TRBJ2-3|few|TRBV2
TGTGCCAGCAGAAACAGGGAAAGCGGGGGGGACCTTAGGGCAGATACGCAGTATTTT
CASRNRESGGDLRADTQYF
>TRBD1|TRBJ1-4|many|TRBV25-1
TGTGCCAGCAGTGAATTGGGACAGGAAGATGAAAAACTGTTTTTT
CASSELGQEDEKLFF
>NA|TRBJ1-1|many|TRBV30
TGTGCCTGGAGTCCCCCCGGAGGCACTGAAGCTTTCTTT
CAWSPPGGTEAFF
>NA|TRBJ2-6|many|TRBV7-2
TGTGCCAGCAGCCCCACGATCGGTGGGGGGGCCAACGTCCTGACTTTC
CASSPTIGGGANVLTF
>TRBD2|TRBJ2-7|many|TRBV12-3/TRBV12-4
TGTGCCAGCAGTTCGGGAGCTAGCGGGGCCTACGAGCAGTACTTC
CASSSGASGAYEQYF
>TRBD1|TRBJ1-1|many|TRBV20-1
TGCAGTGCTAGAGCTCTGACAGGGGTCACTGAAGCTTTCTTT
CSARALTGVTEAFF
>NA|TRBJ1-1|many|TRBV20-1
TGCAGTGGACGTTTAGGGCTCAAAGGGACTGAAGCTTTCTTT
CSGRLGLKGTEAFF
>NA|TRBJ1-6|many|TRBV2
TGTGCCAGCAGCGCGCATCGCTCAGAAAATTCACCCCTCCACTTT
CASSAHRSENSPLHF
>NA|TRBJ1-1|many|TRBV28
TGTGCCAGCAGTTTGTCGAACACTGAAGCTTTCTTT
CASSLSNTEAFF
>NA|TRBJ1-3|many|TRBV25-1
TGTGCCAGCAGTGCACTTTCAGTCTCTGGAAACACCATATATTTT
CASSALSVSGNTIYF
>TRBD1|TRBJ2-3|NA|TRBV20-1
TGCAGTGCTAAGCGACAGGGTCCGCAGTATTTT
CSAKRQGPQYF
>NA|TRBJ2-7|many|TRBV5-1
TGCGCCAGCAGAGACGTGGCGGGGTACTACGAGCAGTACTTC
CASRDVAGYYEQYF
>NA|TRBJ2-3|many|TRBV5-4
TGTGCCAGCAGCTGGTGGGGCGGGGGCAAGTCAGATACGCAGTATTTT
CASSWWGGGKSDTQYF
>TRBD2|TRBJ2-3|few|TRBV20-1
TGCAGCGGGACTAGCGGGGGCAGGGGCACAGATACGCAGTATTTT
CSGTSGGRGTDTQYF
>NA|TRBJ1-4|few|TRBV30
TGTGCCTGGAGTCCCTCGGGGGAAAAACTGTTTTTT
CAWSPSGEKLFF
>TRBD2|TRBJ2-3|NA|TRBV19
TGTGCCAGTAGTATCCTCACTAGCGGAGGGGGAGATACGCAGTATTTT
CASSILTSGGGDTQYF
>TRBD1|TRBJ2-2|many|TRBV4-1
TGCGCCAGCAGCCAAGGTGGGGACAGGGTTAACACCGGGGAGCTGTTTTTT
CASSQGGDRVNTGELFF
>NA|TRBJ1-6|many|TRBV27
TGTGCCAGCAGCTTAGCACAGAGCTCCTATAATTCACCCCTCCACTTT
CASSLAQSSYNSPLHF
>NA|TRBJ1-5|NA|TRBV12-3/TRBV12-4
TGTGCCAGCAGTTCCCCAGGGGTTCAGCCCCAGCATTTT
CASSSPGVQPQHF
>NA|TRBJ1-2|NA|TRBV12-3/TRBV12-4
TGTGCCAGCAGTTTACCAGGGACGTGGGGCTACACCTTC
CASSLPGTWGYTF
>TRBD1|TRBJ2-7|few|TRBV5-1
TGCGCCAGCAGCTTGGGGGACAGGGTTTCCTACGAGCAGTACTTC
CASSLGDRVSYEQYF
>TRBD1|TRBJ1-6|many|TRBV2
TGTGCCAGCAGGGGGACAGGGTCAGGTTCACCCCTCCACTTT
CASRGTGSGSPLHF
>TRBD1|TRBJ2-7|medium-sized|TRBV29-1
TGCAGCGTTGTGGACAGGATTTCCTACGAGCAGTACTTC
CSVVDRISYEQYF
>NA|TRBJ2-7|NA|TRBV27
TGTGCCAGCAGTTTGACAGGTCCCTACGAGCAGTACTTC
CASSLTGPYEQYF
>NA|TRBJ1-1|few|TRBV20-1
TGCAGTCAAGGGGGGGGGCTGACTGAAGCTTTCTTT
CSQGGGLTEAFF
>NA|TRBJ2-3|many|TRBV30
TGTGCCTGGAGTGCACGAGGGGATACGCAGTATTTT
CAWSARGDTQYF
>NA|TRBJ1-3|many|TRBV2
TGTGCCAGCAGTGACCCACTTGTCTCTGGAAACACCATATATTTT
CASSDPLVSGNTIYF
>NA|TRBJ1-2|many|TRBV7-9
TGTGCCAGCAGCTTAATCCGGTGGGGCTACACCTTC
CASSLIRWGYTF
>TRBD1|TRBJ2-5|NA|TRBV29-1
TGCAGCGCTGCGGGACAGGGTGGAGAGACCCAGTACTTC
CSAAGQGGETQYF
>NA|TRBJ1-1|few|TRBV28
TGTGCCAGCAGTTTAGCTGGGAGTACTGAAGCTTTCTTT
CASSLAGSTEAFF
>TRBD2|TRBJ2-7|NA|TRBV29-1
TGCAGCGTTGAAGATGGACGAGCGGGGGGGCCCGACGAGCAGTACTTC
CSVEDGRAGGPDEQYF
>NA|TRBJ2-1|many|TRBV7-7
TGTGCCAGCAGCTTCCGACTTTACAATGAGCAGTTCTTC
CASSFRLYNEQFF
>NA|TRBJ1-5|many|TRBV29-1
TGCAGCGTTGGGGCACGCGATCAGCCCCAGCATTTT
CSVGARDQPQHF
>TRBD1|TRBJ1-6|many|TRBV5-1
TGCGCCAGCAGCCCCCGGACAGGAATCTCACCCCTCCACTTT
CASSPRTGISPLHF
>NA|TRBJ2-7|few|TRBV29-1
TGCAGCGTTGAGGGCAGGAGATACGAGCAGTACTTC
CSVEGRRYEQYF
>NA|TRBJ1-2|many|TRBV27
TGTGCCAGCAAACTGGACAGAAGCTTTTATGGCTACACCTTC
CASKLDRSFYGYTF
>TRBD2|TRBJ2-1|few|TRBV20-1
TGCAGTGCTAGCGGGGGGGCCGATGAGTCGTGGAATGAGCAGTTCTTC
CSASGGADESWNEQFF